This T cell receptor (beta chain) originates from a study of T cell changes during pregnancy in multiple sclerosis (dated by TCRdb to about 2019). The study in broad terms: The study examined how the T cell repertoire changed over the course of pregnancy in women with multiple sclerosis.

Receptors were amplified or captured by the immunoSEQ multiplex PCR assay. Drawn from immuneACCESS, this table holds only the in-frame rearrangements with V and J called that TCRdb kept. Clones are partly lost; checked studies trace under half to an unresolved V gene and leave the rest unexplained. For this sample the table gives about 35,000 clones, of which more than 70% were detected only once. Of the sample, about 0.72% falls within the top ten clones. The CDR3 holds 14 amino acids from the cysteine to the phenylalanine. Here the CDR3 DNA is all that survives: 42 bases in frame from base 1. Cut back by 4 bases and 4 bases, the V and J ends lie 14 bases apart. The CDR1 and CDR2 encoded by the germline V gene are SGHRS and YFSETQ. Details on this clone: Its target antigen remains unknown. Nothing much larger sits one base from this clone, and base qualities are not available.

The rearrangement combines TRBV5-1 with TRBJ1-1, with no confident D gene call. Sample: CD4+ T cells from peripheral blood mononuclear cells, taken after pregnancy. This receptor was identified in a female donor in good health, enrolled as a control in a pregnancy study. The DNA sequence is given as TGCGCCAGCAGCCCAGTAAGAGGATCCACTGAAGCTTTCTTT. It is translated as CASSPVRGSTEAFF.